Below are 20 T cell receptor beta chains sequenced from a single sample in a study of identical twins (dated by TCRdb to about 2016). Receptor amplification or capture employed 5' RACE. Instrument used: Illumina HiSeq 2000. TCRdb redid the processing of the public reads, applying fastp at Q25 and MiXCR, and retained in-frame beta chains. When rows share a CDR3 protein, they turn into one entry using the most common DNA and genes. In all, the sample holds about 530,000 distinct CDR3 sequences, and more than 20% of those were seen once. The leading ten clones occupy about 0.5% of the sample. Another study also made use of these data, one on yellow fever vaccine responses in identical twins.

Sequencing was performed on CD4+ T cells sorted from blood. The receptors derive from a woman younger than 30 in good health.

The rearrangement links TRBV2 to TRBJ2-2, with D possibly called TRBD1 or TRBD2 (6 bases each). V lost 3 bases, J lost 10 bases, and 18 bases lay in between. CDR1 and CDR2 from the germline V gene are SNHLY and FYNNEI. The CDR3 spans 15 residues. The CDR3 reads CASSDRGSGGEELFF. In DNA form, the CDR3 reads TGTGCCAGCAGTGACAGGGGATCTGGCGGGGAGGAGCTGTTTTTT. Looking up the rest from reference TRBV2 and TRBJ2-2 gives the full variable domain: EPEVTQTPSHQVTQMGQEVILRCVPISNHLYFYWYRQILGQKVEFLVSFYNNEISEKSEIFDDQFSVERPDGSNFTLKIRSTKLEDSAMYFCASSDRGSGGEELFFGEGSRLTVL.

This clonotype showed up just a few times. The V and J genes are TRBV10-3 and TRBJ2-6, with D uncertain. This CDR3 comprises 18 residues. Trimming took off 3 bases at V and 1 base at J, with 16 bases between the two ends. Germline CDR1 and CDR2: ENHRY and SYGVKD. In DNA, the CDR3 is TGTGCCATCAGTGATTTGAGACAAGTTGGGTCTGGGGCCAACGTCCTGACTTTC. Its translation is CAISDLRQVGSGANVLTF.

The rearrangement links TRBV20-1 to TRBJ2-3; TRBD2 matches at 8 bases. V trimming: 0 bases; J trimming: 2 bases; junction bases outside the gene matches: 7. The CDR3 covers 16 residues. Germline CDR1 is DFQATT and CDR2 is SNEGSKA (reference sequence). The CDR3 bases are TGCAGTGCTAGAGATCCGGGACTAGTCCACACAGATACGCAGTATTTT. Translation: CSARDPGLVHTDTQYF.

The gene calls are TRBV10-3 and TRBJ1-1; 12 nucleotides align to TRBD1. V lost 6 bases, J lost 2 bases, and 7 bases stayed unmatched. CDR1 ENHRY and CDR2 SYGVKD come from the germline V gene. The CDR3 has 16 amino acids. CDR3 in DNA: TGTGCCATCAGGGACCGGGACAGGGGGCCCAACACTGAAGCTTTCTTT. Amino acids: CAIRDRDRGPNTEAFF.

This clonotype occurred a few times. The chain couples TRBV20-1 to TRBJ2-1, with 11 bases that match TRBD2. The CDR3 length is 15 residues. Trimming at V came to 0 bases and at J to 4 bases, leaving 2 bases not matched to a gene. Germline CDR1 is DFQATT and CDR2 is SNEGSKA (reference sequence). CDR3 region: CSARDPSGRYNEQFF. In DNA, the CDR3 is TGCAGTGCTAGAGATCCTAGCGGGAGGTACAATGAGCAGTTCTTC.

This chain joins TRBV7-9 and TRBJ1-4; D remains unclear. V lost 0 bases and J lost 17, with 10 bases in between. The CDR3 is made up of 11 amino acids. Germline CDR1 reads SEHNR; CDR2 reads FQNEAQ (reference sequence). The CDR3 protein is CASSLADRIFF. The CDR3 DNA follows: TGTGCCAGCAGCTTAGCGGACCGAATTTTTTTT. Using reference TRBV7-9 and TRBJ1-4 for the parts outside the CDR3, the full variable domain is DTGVSQNPRHKITKRGQNVTFRCDPISEHNRLYWYRQTLGQGPEFLTYFQNEAQLEKSRLLSDRFSAERPKGSFSTLEIQRTEQGDSAMYLCASSLADRIFFGSGTQLSVL.

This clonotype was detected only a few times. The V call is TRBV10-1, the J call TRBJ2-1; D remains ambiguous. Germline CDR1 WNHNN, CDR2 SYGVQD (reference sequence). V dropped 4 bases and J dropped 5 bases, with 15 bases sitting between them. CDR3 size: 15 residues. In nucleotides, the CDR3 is TGCGCCAGCAGTGCCGGCGAGGCAGGACACAATGAGCAGTTCTTC. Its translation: CASSAGEAGHNEQFF.

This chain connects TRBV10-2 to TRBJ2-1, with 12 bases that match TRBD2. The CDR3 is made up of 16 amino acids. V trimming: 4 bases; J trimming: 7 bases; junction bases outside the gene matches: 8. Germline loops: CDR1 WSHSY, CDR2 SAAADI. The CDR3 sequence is CASSASGGAYGNEQFF. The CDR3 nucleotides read TGCGCCAGCAGTGCTAGCGGGGGGGCCTACGGGAATGAGCAGTTCTTC.

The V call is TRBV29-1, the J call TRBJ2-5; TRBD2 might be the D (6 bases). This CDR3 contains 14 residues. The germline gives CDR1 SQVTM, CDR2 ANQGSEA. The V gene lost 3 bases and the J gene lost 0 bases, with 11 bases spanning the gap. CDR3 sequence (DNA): TGCAGCGTTGAGAGGCTAGCGAACCAAGAGACCCAGTACTTC. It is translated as CSVERLANQETQYF.

The chain's CDR3 is CSASGQGNNSPLHF. The CDR3 nucleotides read TGCAGTGCAAGTGGGCAGGGTAACAATTCACCCCTCCACTTT. The chain is built from TRBV20-1 and TRBJ1-6, with a weak D call TRBD1 (5 bases). CDR1 and CDR2 (germline): DFQATT, SNEGSKA (reference sequence). The CDR3 is 14 residues long. Trimming removed 6 bases from V and 7 bases from J, with 16 bases in between.

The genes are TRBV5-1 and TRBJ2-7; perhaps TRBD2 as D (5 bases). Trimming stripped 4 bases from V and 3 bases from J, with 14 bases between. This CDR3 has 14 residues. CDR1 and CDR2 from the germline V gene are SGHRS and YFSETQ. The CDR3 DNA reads TGCGCCAGCAGCCACCCTGGGAGAGGCTACGAGCAGTACTTC. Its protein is CASSHPGRGYEQYF. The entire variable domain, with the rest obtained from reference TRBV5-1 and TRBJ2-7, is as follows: KAGVTQTPRYLIKTRGQQVTLSCSPISGHRSVSWYQQTPGQGLQFLFEYFSETQRNKGNFPGRFSGRQFSNSRSEMNVSTLELGDSALYLCASSHPGRGYEQYFGPGTRLTVT.

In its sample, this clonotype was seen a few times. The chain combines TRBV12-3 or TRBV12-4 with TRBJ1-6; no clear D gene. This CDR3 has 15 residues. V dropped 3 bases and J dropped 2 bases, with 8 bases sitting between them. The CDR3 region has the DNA TGTGCCAGCAGTTTCACCGGGCCCTATAATTCACCCCTCCACTTT. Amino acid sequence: CASSFTGPYNSPLHF.

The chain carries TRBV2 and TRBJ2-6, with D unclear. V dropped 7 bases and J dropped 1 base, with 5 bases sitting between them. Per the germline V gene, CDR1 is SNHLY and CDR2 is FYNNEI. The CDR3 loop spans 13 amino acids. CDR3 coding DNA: TGTGCCAGCACCAGATCTGGGGCCAACGTCCTGACTTTC. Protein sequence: CASTRSGANVLTF.

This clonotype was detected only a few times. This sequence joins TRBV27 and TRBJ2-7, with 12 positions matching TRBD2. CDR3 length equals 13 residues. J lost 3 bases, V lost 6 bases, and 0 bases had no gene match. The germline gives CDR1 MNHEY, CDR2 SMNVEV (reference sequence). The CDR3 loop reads CASRGLAGYEQYF. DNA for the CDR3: TGTGCCAGCAGGGGACTAGCGGGCTACGAGCAGTACTTC.

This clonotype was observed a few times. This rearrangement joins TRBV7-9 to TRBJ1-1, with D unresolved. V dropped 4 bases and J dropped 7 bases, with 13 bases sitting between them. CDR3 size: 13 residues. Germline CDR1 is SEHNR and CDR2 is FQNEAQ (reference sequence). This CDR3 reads CASSYGGVVEAFF. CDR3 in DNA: TGTGCCAGCAGCTACGGCGGGGTGGTTGAAGCTTTCTTT.

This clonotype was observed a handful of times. The CDR3 loop is CATSMDRNEQFF. CDR3 nucleotides: TGTGCCACCAGCATGGACAGAAATGAGCAGTTCTTC. The chain is built from TRBV15 and TRBJ2-1, with TRBD1 as a possible D gene (6 bases). Germline V lookup: CDR1 LNHNV, CDR2 YYDKDF (reference sequence). The CDR3 contains 12 residues. Deletions cut 4 bases from V and 7 bases from J, with 8 bases between.

The CDR3 DNA sequence: TGTGCCAGCTCCAGACGGATACAGGGGGTTGGAGATACGCAGTATTTT. This sequence encodes CASSRRIQGVGDTQYF. The rearrangement uses TRBV18 and TRBJ2-3; 8 nucleotides align to TRBD1. The J segment lost 5 bases and the V segment lost 6 bases, leaving 13 bases of the junction unmatched. Per the germline V gene, CDR1 is KGHSH and CDR2 is LQKENI. CDR3 length: 16 residues.

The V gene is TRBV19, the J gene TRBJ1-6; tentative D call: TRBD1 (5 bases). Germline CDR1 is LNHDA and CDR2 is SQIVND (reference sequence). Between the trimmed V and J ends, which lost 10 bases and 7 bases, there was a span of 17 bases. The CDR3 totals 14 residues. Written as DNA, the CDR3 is TGTGCCACAACGTGGGGGACGGAAAATTCACCCCTCCACTTT. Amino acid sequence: CATTWGTENSPLHF.

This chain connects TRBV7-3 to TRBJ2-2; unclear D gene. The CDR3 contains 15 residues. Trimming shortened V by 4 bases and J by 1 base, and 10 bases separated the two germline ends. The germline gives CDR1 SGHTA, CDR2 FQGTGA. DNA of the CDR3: TGTGCCAGCAGCTCCGGGCGGATGAACACCGGGGAGCTGTTTTTT. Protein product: CASSSGRMNTGELFF.

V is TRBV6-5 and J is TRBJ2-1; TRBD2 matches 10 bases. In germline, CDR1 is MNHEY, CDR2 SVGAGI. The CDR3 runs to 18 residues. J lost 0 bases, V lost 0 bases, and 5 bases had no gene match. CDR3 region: CASSYSGLAASSYNEQFF. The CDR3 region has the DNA TGTGCCAGCAGTTACTCTGGACTAGCGGCCTCCTCCTACAATGAGCAGTTCTTC.